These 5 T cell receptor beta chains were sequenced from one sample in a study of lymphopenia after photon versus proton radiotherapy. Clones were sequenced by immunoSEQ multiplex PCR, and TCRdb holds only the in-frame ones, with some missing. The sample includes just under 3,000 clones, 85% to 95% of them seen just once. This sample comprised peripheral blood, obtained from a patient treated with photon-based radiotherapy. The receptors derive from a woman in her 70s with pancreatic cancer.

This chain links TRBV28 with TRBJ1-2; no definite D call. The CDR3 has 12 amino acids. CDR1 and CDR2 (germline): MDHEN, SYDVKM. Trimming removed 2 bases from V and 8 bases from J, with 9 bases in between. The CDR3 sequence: CASSLRVGGYTF. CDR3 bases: TGTGCCAGCAGTTTAAGGGTAGGAGGCTACACCTTC.

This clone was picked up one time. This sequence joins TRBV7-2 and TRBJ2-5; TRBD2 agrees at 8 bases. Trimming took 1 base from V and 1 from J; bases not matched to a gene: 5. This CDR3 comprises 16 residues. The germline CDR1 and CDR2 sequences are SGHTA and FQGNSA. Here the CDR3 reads CASSLEGGRPQETQYF. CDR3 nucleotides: TGTGCCAGCAGCTTAGAGGGCGGGAGGCCCCAAGAGACCCAGTACTTC.

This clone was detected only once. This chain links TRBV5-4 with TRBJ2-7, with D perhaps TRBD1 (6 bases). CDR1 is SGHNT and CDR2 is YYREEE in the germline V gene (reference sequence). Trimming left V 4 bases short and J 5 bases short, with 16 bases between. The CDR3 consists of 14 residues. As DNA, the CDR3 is TGTGCCAGCAGCATACAGGGAGTTGGGGACGAGCAGTACTTC. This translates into CASSIQGVGDEQYF.

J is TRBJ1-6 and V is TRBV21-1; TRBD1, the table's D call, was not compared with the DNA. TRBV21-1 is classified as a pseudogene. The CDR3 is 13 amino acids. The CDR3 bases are TGTGCCAGCTGGGGCCAGCTCCTTTCACCCCTCCACTTT. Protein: CASWGQLLSPLHF.

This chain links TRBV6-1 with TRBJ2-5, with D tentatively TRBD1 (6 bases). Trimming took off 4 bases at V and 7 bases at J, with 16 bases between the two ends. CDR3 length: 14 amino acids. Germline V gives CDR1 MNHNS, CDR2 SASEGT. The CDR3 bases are TGTGCCAGCAGTGGTTCGGGGAGAGGGGGGACCCAGTACTTC. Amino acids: CASSGSGRGGTQYF.